This TCR beta chain appears in the sequencing data of a study of radiation and T cells in renal cell carcinoma. Study observations and caveats: Irradiated tumors had higher TCR clonality than control tumors.

Worth noting for this clone: The antigen is unknown.

TCRdb's copy holds only in-frame clones and misses some; the assay was immunoSEQ multiplex PCR. This repertoire shows approximately 18,000 clones, less than 70% found once; its top ten account for approximately 12%. Treatment described: 15 Gy SBRT to primary tumor, nephrectomy 4 weeks later. The V gene end was trimmed by 4 bases and the J gene end by 7 bases; junction bases not matched to a gene: 5. Per germline, CDR1 MNHNS and CDR2 SASEGT. The CDR3 spans 13 residues. The gene calls are TRBV6-1 and TRBJ1-1; 8 nucleotides match TRBD1. Sequencing was performed on tumor tissue, taken from a patient whose treatment included radiotherapy and nephrectomy. The origin of this receptor is a woman in her 70s with renal cell carcinoma. CDR3 residues: CASSGDRLREAFF. In DNA form, the CDR3 reads TGTGCCAGCAGTGGGGACAGGCTGCGTGAAGCTTTCTTT.